Each of the 12 T cell receptor beta chains below was sequenced from the same sample in a study of cytomegalovirus exposure and HLA in healthy donors (TCRdb year 2017). The library was obtained by the immunoSEQ multiplex PCR assay. For the multiplex PCR, a mixture combining 60 forward primers for TCR Vbeta segments and 13 reverse primers for TCR Jbeta segments was used. In TCRdb, the immuneACCESS table is reduced to in-frame sequences with V and J assigned. These tables do not hold every clone; where another copy was compared, an unresolved V gene accounts for under half, and the others remain unexplained. This sample's table has entries for almost 40,000 clones. The ten largest account for around 3.2% of the sample. Specimen: PBMCs. Every receptor here comes from a woman younger than 45 in good health and CMV-seropositive.

The genes are TRBV5-1 and TRBJ1-1; 8 bases match TRBD1. From germline, CDR1 is SGHRS and CDR2 YFSETQ. V was pared by 2 bases and J by 8 bases, with 11 bases of the junction left unmatched. This CDR3 has 15 amino acids. DNA for the CDR3: TGCGCCAGCAGCTTCCAGACAGGGGCTGCGGGAGAAGCTTTCTTT. Residues: CASSFQTGAAGEAFF.

The chain joins TRBV11-2 to TRBJ2-2; weak D call: TRBD1 (5 bases). There are 17 residues in the CDR3. Trimming stripped 2 bases from V and 4 bases from J, with 17 bases between. Germline V CDR1 and CDR2: SGHAT, FQNNGV. The CDR3, as DNA: TGTGCCAGCAGCTTATCCCCCACACAGGTTCGCACCGGGGAGCTGTTTTTT. Protein sequence: CASSLSPTQVRTGELFF.

The chain recombines TRBV28 with TRBJ1-5, with 8 nucleotides matching TRBD1. Trimming removed 8 bases from V and 6 bases from J; junction bases left unmatched: 6. Germline V lookup: CDR1 MDHEN, CDR2 SYDVKM. The CDR3 runs 13 residues. The CDR3 loop is CASPGQGGQPQHF. For the CDR3, the DNA is TGTGCCAGCCCAGGACAGGGCGGTCAGCCCCAGCATTTT.

The chain is built from TRBV10-3 and TRBJ2-7; D gene ambiguous. Germline-derived CDR1 and CDR2 are ENHRY and SYGVKD. V lost 7 bases to trimming and J lost 0 bases, with 10 bases between them. This CDR3 has 13 residues. The CDR3 here is CAIKDLLSYEQYF. In nucleotides, the CDR3 is TGTGCCATCAAAGATTTACTCTCCTACGAGCAGTACTTC.

The chain combines TRBV6-5 with TRBJ1-1; 10 bases are shared with TRBD1. The CDR3 is 15 residues long. Germline loops: CDR1 MNHEY, CDR2 SVGAGI. The junction had 3 bases not matched to a gene; V was cut back by 2 bases and J by 3 bases. The CDR3 here is CASSYTGTGDTEAFF. The CDR3 DNA is TGTGCCAGCAGTTACACCGGGACAGGGGACACTGAAGCTTTCTTT.

CDR3 bases: TGTGCCAGCAGTTTAGGCAGGGGCGGTTTTCAGCCCCAGCATTTT. This encodes CASSLGRGGFQPQHF. The chain employs TRBV28 and TRBJ1-5; a possible D gene is TRBD1 (6 bases). Trimming removed 2 bases from V and 6 bases from J, with 14 bases in between. Germline V lookup: CDR1 MDHEN, CDR2 SYDVKM. The CDR3 covers 15 residues.

A note on this clone: The same CDR3 can be traced to other DNA sequences in this sample. J is TRBJ2-7 and V is TRBV5-1; a weak D match, TRBD2 (5 bases). The CDR3 length is 14 residues. CDR1 and CDR2 from the germline V gene are SGHRS and YFSETQ. The V end lost 7 bases, the J end lost 2 bases, and 16 bases lay between the germline ends. CDR3 in DNA: TGCGCCAGCCAAGTTAGGACGGGGACCTACGAGCAGTACTTC. As protein: CASQVRTGTYEQYF.

The chain has TRBV2 and TRBJ1-2; D is possibly TRBD1 (6 bases). The CDR3 totals 14 residues. Trimming cost V 6 bases and J 1 base, with 12 bases left between them. The germline V gene has CDR1 SNHLY and CDR2 FYNNEI. CDR3 coding DNA: TGTGCCAGCAGCGCCGGACAGTTTAACTATGGCTACACCTTC. It codes for CASSAGQFNYGYTF.

V gene TRBV28 combines with J gene TRBJ2-1; 7 bases align to TRBD1. This CDR3 spans 16 amino acids. J lost 1 base, V lost 3 bases, and 6 bases had no gene match. The germline CDR1 and CDR2 sequences are MDHEN and SYDVKM. CDR3 region: CASSLTGPRSYNEQFF. CDR3 bases: TGTGCCAGCAGTTTGACAGGGCCAAGGTCCTACAATGAGCAGTTCTTC.

The chain has TRBV7-2 and TRBJ2-3; 9 bases map to TRBD2. The ends lost 2 bases at V and 2 bases at J; junction bases unmatched: 2. In germline, CDR1 is SGHTA, CDR2 FQGNSA. The CDR3 covers 15 residues. CDR3 amino acids: CASSLRGGVTDTQYF. CDR3 coding DNA: TGTGCCAGCAGCTTACGCGGGGGGGTCACAGATACGCAGTATTTT. The full variable domain, in which reference TRBV7-2 and TRBJ2-3 provide the parts outside the CDR3, is GAGVSQSPSNKVTEKGKDVELRCDPISGHTALYWYRQSLGQGLEFLIYFQGNSAPDKSGLPSDRFSAERTGGSVSTLTIQRTQQEDSAVYLCASSLRGGVTDTQYFGPGTRLTVL.

The chain combines TRBV4-2 with TRBJ2-5, with 10 positions matching TRBD2. Germline V gene lookup returns CDR1 LGHNA and CDR2 YNFKEQ. There are 16 residues in the CDR3. V trimming: 1 base; J trimming: 4 bases; junction bases outside the gene matches: 6. This CDR3 is CASSQGQLAGRETQYF. CDR3 DNA sequence: TGTGCCAGCAGCCAAGGTCAACTAGCGGGGAGAGAGACCCAGTACTTC.

This sequence joins TRBV2 and TRBJ1-6; D is possibly TRBD1 (6 bases). The V gene lost 4 bases and the J gene lost 6 bases, with 16 bases spanning the gap. The germline gives CDR1 SNHLY, CDR2 FYNNEI. The CDR3 is 16 residues long. In DNA, the CDR3 is TGTGCCAGCAGTGGACAGGTTTTGATAGGTAATTCACCCCTCCACTTT. Translation: CASSGQVLIGNSPLHF.